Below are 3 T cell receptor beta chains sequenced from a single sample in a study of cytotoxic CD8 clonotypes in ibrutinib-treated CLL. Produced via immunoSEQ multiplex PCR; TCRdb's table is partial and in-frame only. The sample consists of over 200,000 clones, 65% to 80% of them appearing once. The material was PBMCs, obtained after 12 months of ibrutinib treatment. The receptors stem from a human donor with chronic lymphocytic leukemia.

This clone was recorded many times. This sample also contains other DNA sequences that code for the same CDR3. CDR3: CAWKRSGNTIYF. As DNA, the CDR3 is TGTGCCTGGAAGCGGTCTGGAAACACCATATATTTT. The chain links TRBV30 to TRBJ1-3; D is unclear. Trimming stripped 4 bases from V and 1 base from J, with 5 bases between. The CDR3 is 12 residues long. From germline, CDR1 is GTSNPN and CDR2 SVGIG (reference sequence).

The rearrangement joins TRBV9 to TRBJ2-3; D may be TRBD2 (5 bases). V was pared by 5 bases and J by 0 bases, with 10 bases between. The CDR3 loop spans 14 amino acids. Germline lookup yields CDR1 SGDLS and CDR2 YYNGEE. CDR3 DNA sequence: TGTGCCAGCAGTTCACGGGGTAGCACAGATACGCAGTATTTT. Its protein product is CASSSRGSTDTQYF.

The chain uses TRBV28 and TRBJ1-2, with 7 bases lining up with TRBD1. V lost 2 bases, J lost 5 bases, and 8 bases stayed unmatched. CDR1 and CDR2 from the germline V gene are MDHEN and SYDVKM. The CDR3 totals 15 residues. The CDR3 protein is CASSLLPNRGYGYTF. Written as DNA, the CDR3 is TGTGCCAGCAGTTTACTCCCCAACAGGGGTTATGGCTACACCTTC.